This record concerns one T cell receptor (beta chain) sequence. Germline lookup yields CDR1 MNHEY and CDR2 SMNVEV (reference sequence). V shed 5 bases, J shed 3 bases, and the junction held 19 bases outside the gene matches. CDR3 length equals 19 residues. The record originates from a study of ipilimumab plus nivolumab after autologous stem cell transplantation. TCRdb keeps only in-frame clones here, not all; method: immunoSEQ multiplex PCR. The sample holds roughly 6,300 clones, around 91% seen once. The source was PBMCs, collected in a trial of ipilimumab plus nivolumab as post-transplant consolidation. The chain combines TRBV27 with TRBJ2-1; 7 bases fit TRBD2. The sequence was collected from a female donor with multiple myeloma. CDR3 in DNA: TGTGCCAGCAGTACCCTTGGGGCGGGAGTCGGGATGATCTACAATGAGCAGTTCTTC. It translates to CASSTLGAGVGMIYNEQFF.